The rows below give T cell receptor beta chains drawn from one sample of a study of a mutant IDH1 vaccine in newly diagnosed glioma. For these TCRs, the target antigens are not known. TCRdb's table, derived via immunoSEQ multiplex PCR, lists solely in-frame clones and lacks some. The sample carries roughly 11,000 clones, more than 75% recorded once. Here the sequenced sample was PBMCs, taken from a glioma patient whose treatment included an IDH1 peptide vaccine. The source is a woman in her 40s with glioma. Some clones in this sample may be carry-over from other donors' samples. The conserved cysteine and the conserved F or W are not part of the CDR3 here. Each record gives: J gene, V gene, CDR3 protein.

J: TRBJ2-3; V: TRBV28; CDR3: ASSFLMDSATDTQY
J: TRBJ1-6; V: TRBV5-1; CDR3: ASRQGPYNSPLH
J: TRBJ2-1; V: TRBV9; CDR3: ASSASGRADEQF
J: TRBJ2-7; V: TRBV28; CDR3: ASSSPSDSSYEQY
J: TRBJ2-1; V: TRBV5-1; CDR3: ASSLGSSLAGNNEQF
J: TRBJ2-7; V: TRBV28; CDR3: AGGDSLYEQY
J: TRBJ1-4; V: TRBV16; CDR3: ASSKQAVDEKLF
J: TRBJ2-5; V: TRBV7-9; CDR3: ASSAREGRGGTQY
J: TRBJ1-5; V: TRBV7-9; CDR3: ASSLGGTDLNQPQH
J: TRBJ1-1; V: TRBV30; CDR3: GTRGDTEAF
J: TRBJ2-1; V: TRBV2; CDR3: ASSESGRQTYNEQF
J: TRBJ2-7; V: TRBV7-2; CDR3: ASSSSRVEQY
J: TRBJ1-5; V: TRBV7-8; CDR3: ASSSFTGTGRSQPQH
J: TRBJ2-1; V: TRBV5-1; CDR3: ASSYGGGAYNEQF
J: TRBJ2-7; V: TRBV11-2; CDR3: ASSKGLSIVYEQY
J: TRBJ1-5; V: TRBV2; CDR3: ASRRTFDQPQH
J: TRBJ2-1; V: TRBV5-4; CDR3: ASSLSGDYSSSYNEQF
J: TRBJ2-7; V: TRBV2; CDR3: ASSEPDGPYDYEQY
J: TRBJ1-1; V: TRBV19; CDR3: ASSIRQGAEAF
J: TRBJ2-7; V: TRBV6-1; CDR3: ATTITGYEQY
J: TRBJ1-4; V: TRBV19; CDR3: ASSTDRGRIDEKLF
J: TRBJ2-3; V: TRBV19; CDR3: ASSIATSGQTDTQY
J: TRBJ1-1; V: TRBV30; CDR3: AWSVQGPNTEAF
J: TRBJ2-3; V: TRBV27; CDR3: ASSDRGHTDTQY
J: TRBJ1-2; V: TRBV30; CDR3: AWSVGTGYGYT
J: TRBJ2-1; V: TRBV30; CDR3: AWSVLWGNEQF
J: TRBJ1-1; V: TRBV18; CDR3: ASSPLSTSGDAEAF
J: TRBJ1-2; V: TRBV23-1; CDR3: ASSQYGGRVCYGYT
J: TRBJ1-1; V: TRBV5-1; CDR3: ASSFRPGEGTEAF
J: TRBJ2-3; V: TRBV6-4; CDR3: ASSSTDTQY
J: TRBJ2-7; V: TRBV5-1; CDR3: ASSPQGGDEQY
J: TRBJ2-5; V: TRBV7-9; CDR3: ASRMVGETQY
J: TRBJ2-5; V: TRBV5-1; CDR3: ASSFAGTGETQY
J: TRBJ1-2; V: TRBV29-1; CDR3: SGAGIYGYT
J: TRBJ1-4; V: TRBV6-1; CDR3: AARGLVEKLF
J: TRBJ2-7; V: TRBV7-2; CDR3: ASSLSEIWEGVSYEQY
J: TRBJ1-4; V: TRBV30; CDR3: AWSTAPGEKLF
J: TRBJ2-1; V: TRBV7-2; CDR3: ASNIGWNEQF
J: TRBJ2-5; V: TRBV19; CDR3: ASSIGLIQETQY
J: TRBJ1-2; V: TRBV15; CDR3: ATSTGPDSYGYT
J: TRBJ1-1; V: TRBV28; CDR3: ASREQGWTEAF
J: TRBJ1-5; V: TRBV28; CDR3: AIRGHRSGQPQH
J: TRBJ1-2; V: TRBV2; CDR3: ASSDGNYGYT
J: TRBJ2-1; V: TRBV6-4; CDR3: ASREQLAYGEQF